The clone carrying this T cell receptor (beta chain) was counted a single time. This CDR3 has 16 residues. J gave up 3 bases and V 3 bases, and 1 base lay outside the gene matches. CDR1 is LGHNA and CDR2 is YNFKEQ in the germline V gene. TCRdb's copy holds only in-frame clones and misses some; the assay was immunoSEQ multiplex PCR. The sample has about 60,000 clones; approximately 80% are singletons. The sample comes from a study of blood T cell repertoires in COVID-19. Whole-study context: PBMCs, B-cell-depleted T cells, or T cells were the source of the cDNA or gDNA that made up the material.

The clonotype was recovered from a human donor in a cohort sampled during active COVID-19. V and J are TRBV4-2 and TRBJ2-2; 13 bases are a match to TRBD2. What was sequenced was peripheral blood. The CDR3 DNA reads TGTGCCAGCAGCCACGGACTAGCGGGAGACACCGGGGAGCTGTTTTTT. Protein product: CASSHGLAGDTGELFF.